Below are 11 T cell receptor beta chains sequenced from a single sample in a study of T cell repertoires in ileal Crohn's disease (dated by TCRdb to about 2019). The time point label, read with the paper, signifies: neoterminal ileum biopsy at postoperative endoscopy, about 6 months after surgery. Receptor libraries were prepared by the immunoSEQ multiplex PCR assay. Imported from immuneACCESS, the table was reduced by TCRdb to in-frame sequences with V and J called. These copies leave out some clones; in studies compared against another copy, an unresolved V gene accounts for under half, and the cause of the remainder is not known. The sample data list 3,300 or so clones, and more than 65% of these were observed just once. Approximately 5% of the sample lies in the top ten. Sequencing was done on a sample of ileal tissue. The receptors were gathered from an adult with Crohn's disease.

CDR3 DNA sequence: TGTGCCAGCAGTTTAATGCCGGGACAGGGCACCGGGGAGCTGTTTTTT. Its translation: CASSLMPGQGTGELFF. The chain is built from TRBV27 and TRBJ2-2; 9 positions agree with TRBD1. This CDR3 spans 16 amino acids. Unmatched junction bases numbered 5, after V lost 2 bases and J lost 4 bases. Germline V gene lookup returns CDR1 MNHEY and CDR2 SMNVEV (reference sequence).

The CDR3 region is CASSLDPGGGYTF. CDR3 nucleotides: TGTGCCAGCAGCTTAGATCCAGGGGGTGGCTACACCTTC. The chain links TRBV11-2 to TRBJ1-2; TRBD1 aligns across 7 bases. V shed 0 bases and J 7 bases; nucleotides not matched to a gene: 2. CDR1 and CDR2 (germline): SGHAT, FQNNGV. The CDR3 is 13 residues long. The entire variable domain, with the rest obtained from reference TRBV11-2 and TRBJ1-2, is as follows: EAGVAQSPRYKIIEKRQSVAFWCNPISGHATLYWYQQILGQGPKLLIQFQNNGVVDDSQLPKDRFSAERLKGVDSTLKIQPAKLEDSAVYLCASSLDPGGGYTFGSGTRLTVV.

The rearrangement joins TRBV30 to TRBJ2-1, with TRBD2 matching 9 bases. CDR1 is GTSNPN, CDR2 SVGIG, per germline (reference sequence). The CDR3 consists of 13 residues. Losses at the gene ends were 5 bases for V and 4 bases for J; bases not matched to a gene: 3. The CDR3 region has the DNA TGTGCCTGGGAGCGGGGGGCATACAATGAGCAGTTCTTC. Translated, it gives CAWERGAYNEQFF.

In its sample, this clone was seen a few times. This CDR3 reads CASSQDNFMNTEAFF. Here the CDR3 DNA reads TGCGCCAGCAGCCAAGACAATTTCATGAACACTGAAGCTTTCTTT. V usage is TRBV4-1 and J usage is TRBJ1-1; no definite D call. CDR1 is MGHRA, CDR2 YSYEKL, per germline. The CDR3 sequence is 15 residues long. The V end was cut by 0 bases, the J end by 0 bases, with 8 bases between.

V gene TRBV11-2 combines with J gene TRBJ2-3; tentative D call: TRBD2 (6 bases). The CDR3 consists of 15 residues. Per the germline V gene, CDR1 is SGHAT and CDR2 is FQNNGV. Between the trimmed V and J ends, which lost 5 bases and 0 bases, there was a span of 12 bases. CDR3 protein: CASSPGTYSTDTQYF. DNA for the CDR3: TGTGCCAGCAGCCCAGGGACTTATAGCACAGATACGCAGTATTTT.

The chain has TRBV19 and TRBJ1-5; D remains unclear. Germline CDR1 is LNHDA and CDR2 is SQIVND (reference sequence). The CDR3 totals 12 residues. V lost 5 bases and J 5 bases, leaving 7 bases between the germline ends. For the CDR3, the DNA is TGTGCCAGTAGTTTCCTAGATCAGCCCCAGCATTTT. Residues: CASSFLDQPQHF.

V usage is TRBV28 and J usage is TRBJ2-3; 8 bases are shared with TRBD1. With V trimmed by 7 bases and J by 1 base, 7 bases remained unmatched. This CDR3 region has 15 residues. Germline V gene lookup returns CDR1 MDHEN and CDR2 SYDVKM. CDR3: CASKKTGVGTDTQYF. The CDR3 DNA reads TGTGCCAGCAAGAAGACAGGGGTGGGCACAGATACGCAGTATTTT.

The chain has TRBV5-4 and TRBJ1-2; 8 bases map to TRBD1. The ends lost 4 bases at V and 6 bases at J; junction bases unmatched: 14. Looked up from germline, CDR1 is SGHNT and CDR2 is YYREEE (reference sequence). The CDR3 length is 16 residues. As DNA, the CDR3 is TGTGCCAGCAGCGGGGGACAGGATGGGGCTGCGGATGGCTACACCTTC. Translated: CASSGGQDGAADGYTF.

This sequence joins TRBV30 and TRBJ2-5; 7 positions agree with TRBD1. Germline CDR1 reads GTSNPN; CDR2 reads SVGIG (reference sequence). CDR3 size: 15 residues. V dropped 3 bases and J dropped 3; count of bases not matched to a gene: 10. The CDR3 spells CAWSRGGVSEETQYF. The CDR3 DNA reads TGTGCCTGGAGCCGAGGGGGCGTCAGTGAAGAGACCCAGTACTTC.

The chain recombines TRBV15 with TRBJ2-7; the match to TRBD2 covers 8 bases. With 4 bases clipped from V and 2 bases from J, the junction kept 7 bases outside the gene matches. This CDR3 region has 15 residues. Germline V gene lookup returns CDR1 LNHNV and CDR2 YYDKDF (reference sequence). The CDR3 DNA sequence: TGTGCCACCAGCACCGGTCGGGAGGGCCCCTACGAGCAGTACTTC. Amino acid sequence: CATSTGREGPYEQYF.

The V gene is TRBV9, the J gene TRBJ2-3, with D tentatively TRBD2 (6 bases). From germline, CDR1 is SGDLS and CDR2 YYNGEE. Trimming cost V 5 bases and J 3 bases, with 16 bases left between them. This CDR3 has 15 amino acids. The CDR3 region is CASSGSGVVTDTQYF. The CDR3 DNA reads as TGTGCCAGCAGTGGCTCGGGGGTGGTGACAGATACGCAGTATTTT. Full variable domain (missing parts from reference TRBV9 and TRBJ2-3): DSGVTQTPKHLITATGQRVTLRCSPRSGDLSVYWYQQSLDQGLQFLIQYYNGEERAKGNILERFSAQQFPDLHSELNLSSLELGDSALYFCASSGSGVVTDTQYFGPGTRLTVL.